This TCR beta chain was profiled in a study of blood T cell repertoires in COVID-19. J lost 3 bases, V lost 7 bases, and 6 bases had no gene match. This CDR3 is 14 amino acids long. In germline, CDR1 is SQVTM, CDR2 ANQGSEA. Libraries were prepared by immunoSEQ multiplex PCR; TCRdb keeps only in-frame clonotypes and omits some of them. The sample yields approximately 350,000 clones, roughly nine tenths seen once. This sequence originates from a woman in her twenties or thirties with COVID-19, enrolled during active disease. V is TRBV29-1 and J is TRBJ2-1, with 10 bases lining up with TRBD2. The sequencing input was peripheral blood. The CDR3 loop reads CSGRLAGIYNEQFF. CDR3 sequence (DNA): TGCAGCGGCCGACTAGCGGGTATCTACAATGAGCAGTTCTTC.